Each of the 5 T cell receptor beta chains below was sequenced from the same sample in a study of control samples from healthy donors and cancer patients. The data were produced by immunoSEQ multiplex PCR, yet TCRdb's version contains in-frame clones alone and is incomplete. The sample lists 200,000 or so clones, about 93% occurring once. The sequencing input was blood. The receptors shown here come from a man aged 50 to 59 in good health.

The rearrangement joins TRBV9 to TRBJ1-1; D gene uncertain. Between the trimmed V and J ends, which lost 0 bases and 0 bases, there was a span of 9 bases. Germline lookup yields CDR1 SGDLS and CDR2 YYNGEE. This CDR3 region has 15 residues. The CDR3: CASSVEGSLNTEAFF. The CDR3 coding sequence is TGTGCCAGCAGCGTAGAGGGCAGTCTGAACACTGAAGCTTTCTTT.

This chain's CDR3 is CASSRQENTEAFF. The DNA for the CDR3 is TGCGCCAGCAGCCGTCAGGAGAACACTGAAGCTTTCTTT. V usage is TRBV5-1 and J usage is TRBJ1-1; D gene unclear. CDR1 and CDR2 from the germline V gene are SGHRS and YFSETQ. The CDR3 sequence is 13 residues long. The V end was cut by 4 bases, the J end by 1 base, with 8 bases between.

The J gene is TRBJ1-1, the V gene TRBV5-6; D ambiguous. The CDR3 is 15 residues long. V lost 4 bases and J 0 bases, leaving 13 bases between the germline ends. Germline CDR1 SGHDT, CDR2 YYEEEE. The CDR3 loop is CASSGGVWLNTEAFF. The CDR3 DNA sequence: TGTGCCAGCAGCGGTGGGGTTTGGCTGAACACTGAAGCTTTCTTT.

V gene TRBV15 combines with J gene TRBJ1-5; D perhaps matches TRBD1 (6 bases). The V end was cut by 0 bases, the J end by 1 base, with 10 bases between. Germline V gives CDR1 LNHNV, CDR2 YYDKDF (reference sequence). This CDR3 comprises 16 residues. In DNA form, the CDR3 reads TGTGCCACCAGCAGAGATGGGGGGCTCAGCAATCAGCCCCAGCATTTT. This encodes CATSRDGGLSNQPQHF.

Remarks on this clone: The sample holds other DNA sequences that translate to the same CDR3. J is TRBJ1-1 and V is TRBV6-5; D is uncertain. The CDR3 totals 13 residues. Trimming removed 7 bases from V and 1 base from J, with 10 bases in between. Germline V lookup: CDR1 MNHEY, CDR2 SVGAGI. Here the CDR3 DNA reads TGTGCCAGCACCTCGCCCGGGAACACTGAAGCTTTCTTT. Its translation is CASTSPGNTEAFF.